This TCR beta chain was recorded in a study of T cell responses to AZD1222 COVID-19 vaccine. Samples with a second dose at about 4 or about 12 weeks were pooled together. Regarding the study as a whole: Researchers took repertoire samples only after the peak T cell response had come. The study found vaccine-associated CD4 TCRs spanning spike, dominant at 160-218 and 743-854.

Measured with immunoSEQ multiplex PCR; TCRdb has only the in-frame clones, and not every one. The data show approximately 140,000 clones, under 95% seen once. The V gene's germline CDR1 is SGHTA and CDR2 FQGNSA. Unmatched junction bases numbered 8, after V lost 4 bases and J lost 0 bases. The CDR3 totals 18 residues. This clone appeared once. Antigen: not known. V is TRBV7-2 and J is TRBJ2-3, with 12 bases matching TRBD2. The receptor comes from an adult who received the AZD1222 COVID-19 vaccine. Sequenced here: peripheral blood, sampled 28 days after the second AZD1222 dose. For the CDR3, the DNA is TGTGCCAGCAGCTCTTCCGGGACTAGCGGGTTTAGCACAGATACGCAGTATTTT. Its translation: CASSSSGTSGFSTDTQYF.